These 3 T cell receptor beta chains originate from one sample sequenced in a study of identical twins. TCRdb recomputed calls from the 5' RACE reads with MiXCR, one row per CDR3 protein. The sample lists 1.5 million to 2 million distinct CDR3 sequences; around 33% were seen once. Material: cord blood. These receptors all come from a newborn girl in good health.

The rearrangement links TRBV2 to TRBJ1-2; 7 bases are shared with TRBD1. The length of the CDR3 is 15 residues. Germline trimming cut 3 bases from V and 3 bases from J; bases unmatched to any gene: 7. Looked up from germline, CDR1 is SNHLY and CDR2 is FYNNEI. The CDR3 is CASSDGDRWDYGYTF. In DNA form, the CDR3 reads TGTGCCAGCAGTGATGGGGACAGATGGGACTATGGCTACACCTTC.

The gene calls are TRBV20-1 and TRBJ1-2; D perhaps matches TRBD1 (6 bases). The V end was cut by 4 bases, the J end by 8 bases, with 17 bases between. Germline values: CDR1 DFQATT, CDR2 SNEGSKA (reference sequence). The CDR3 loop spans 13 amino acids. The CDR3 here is CSATPTGAGGYTF. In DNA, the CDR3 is TGCAGTGCTACCCCCACGGGGGCAGGGGGCTACACCTTC.

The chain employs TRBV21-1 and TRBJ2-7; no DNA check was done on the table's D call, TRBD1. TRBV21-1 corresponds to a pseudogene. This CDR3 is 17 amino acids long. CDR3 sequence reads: CASSKERDRRSSYEQYF. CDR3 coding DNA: TGTGCCAGCAGCAAAGAGAGGGACAGGCGAAGCTCCTACGAGCAGTACTTC.